These T cell receptor delta chains were read from a single sample in a study of delta chain sequences of gamma delta T cells. TCRdb used CATT to re-call clones from the PCR reads. The sample holds about 3,400 delta-chain clones, roughly two thirds seen once. Sequencing was performed on a tumor sample. All receptors come from a human donor with breast cancer. Each CDR3 is given with its conserved first and last residue. The order of the fields is J gene, D gene, clone size, V gene, CDR3 protein, CDR3 DNA. A D gene is named only where the DNA matches it firmly. Rows may omit the clone size; those that give it use once, few, many or a size class.

J: TRDJ1; D: .; size: .; V: TRDV1; CDR3: CALNDWRYYTLRGRRKVADKLIF; DNA: TGTGCGCTTAACGACTGGCGATATTACACCCTAAGGGGGAGACGCAAAGTCGCCGATAAACTCATCTTT
J: TRDJ1; D: .; size: .; V: TRDV2; CDR3: CACDSVRVLEDTGDKLIF; DNA: TGTGCCTGTGACAGTGTGAGGGTACTGGAGGATACCGGCGATAAACTCATCTTT
J: TRDJ2; D: .; size: .; V: TRDV2; CDR3: CACDPAGEGTAQLFF; DNA: TGTGCCTGTGACCCCGCGGGGGAGGGGACAGCACAACTCTTCTTT
J: TRDJ1; D: .; size: .; V: TRDV2; CDR3: CASNSVLDRSEYTDKLIF; DNA: TGTGCTAGTAACTCTGTGCTTGATCGATCGGAGTACACCGATAAACTCATCTTT
J: TRDJ1; D: .; size: .; V: TRDV2; CDR3: CACDTVSSYADRPYTDKLIF; DNA: TGTGCCTGTGACACCGTGTCAAGTTATGCTGATCGACCTTACACCGATAAACTCATCTTT
J: TRDJ1; D: TRDD3; size: .; V: TRDV1; CDR3: CALGELALFGGYGLYTDKLIF; DNA: TGTGCTCTTGGGGAACTTGCCCTCTTTGGGGGATACGGATTGTACACCGATAAACTCATCTTT
J: TRDJ1; D: .; size: .; V: TRDV2; CDR3: CACDCGGNLQAAKLIF; DNA: TGTGCCTGTGACTGCGGTGGAAACCTTCAGGCTGCTAAACTCATCTTT
J: TRDJ1; D: .; size: .; V: TRDV2; CDR3: CSFVIVSREGDRSYTDKSIF; DNA: TGTTCTTTTGTCATCGTGTCAAGGGAGGGGGACCGATCTTACACCGATAAATCCATCTTT
J: TRDJ1; D: .; size: once; V: TRDV2; CDR3: CACDDFMSSLLLTDISILRLIF; DNA: TGTGCCTGTGACGATTTCATGTCTTCTCTCCTACTGACGGATATTTCCATTCTTAGACTCATCTTT
J: TRDJ1; D: .; size: .; V: TRDV2; CDR3: CACDPLGAYTDKLIF; DNA: TGTGCCTGTGATCCTTTGGGGGCGTACACCGATAAACTCATCTTT
J: TRDJ1; D: .; size: .; V: TRDV2; CDR3: CACDTVGITGGDADKLIF; DNA: TGTGCCTGTGACACCGTCGGGATCACAGGGGGGGACGCCGATAAACTCATCTTT
J: TRDJ1; D: .; size: .; V: TRDV2; CDR3: CACDTLLRTTDKLIF; DNA: TGTGCCTGTGACACCCTCTTGAGAACGACCGATAAACTCATCTTT
J: TRDJ1; D: .; size: .; V: TRDV2; CDR3: CACDIVSSEGDCPYTF; DNA: TGTGCCTGTGACATAGTGTCAAGTGAGGGGGACTGTCCTTACACCTTT
J: TRDJ1; D: TRDD3; size: few; V: TRDV2; CDR3: CACDDYRPSLVLGDISGHKLIF; DNA: TGTGCCTGTGACGATTATAGGCCCTCCCTCGTACTGGGGGATATTTCGGGTCATAAACTCATCTTT
J: TRDJ1; D: .; size: few; V: TRDV2; CDR3: CACDSLSYTDKLIF; DNA: TGTGCCTGTGACTCCCTGTCGTACACCGATAAACTCATCTTT
J: TRDJ1; D: .; size: .; V: TRDV2; CDR3: CACDTVTYTDKLIF; DNA: TGTGCCTGTGACACCGTTACGTACACCGATAAACTCATCTTT
J: TRDJ1; D: .; size: .; V: TRDV2; CDR3: CACDTVSSEGERPYTVKFIF; DNA: TGTGCCTGTGACACCGTATCAAGCGAGGGGGAGCGACCTTACACCGTTAAATTTATCTTT
J: TRDJ1; D: .; size: .; V: TRDV2; CDR3: CSFVTLSWEWDRPYTDTLIF; DNA: TGTTCCTTTGTCACCTTGTCATGGGAGTGGGACCGACCTTATACCGATACACTCATCTTT
J: TRDJ1; D: TRDD3; size: .; V: TRDV1; CDR3: CALGREGPSSYLPRVLGDLPYTDKHIF; DNA: TGTGCTCTTGGGAGAGAAGGTCCGTCGTCTTACCTACCGAGGGTACTGGGGGATCTACCGTACACCGATAAGCACATCTTT
J: TRDJ2; D: .; size: .; V: TRDV2; CDR3: CACDPLLDDTDTLFF; DNA: TGTGCCTGTGACCCACTGTTGGATGACACCGATACACTCTTCTTT
J: TRDJ1; D: .; size: .; V: TRDV2; CDR3: CACDGDVQADKLIF; DNA: TGTGCCTGTGACGGCGATGTTCAGGCCGATAAACTCATCTTT
J: TRDJ1; D: TRDD3; size: .; V: TRDV3; CDR3: CAFDFRPGGYGIDTVVQGFKLIF; DNA: TGTGCCTTCGATTTCCGTCCGGGGGGATATGGGATTGACACCGTTGTTCAGGGATTTAAACTCATCTTT
J: TRDJ1; D: .; size: .; V: TRDV2; CDR3: CACDTVSSEGDRTYSDILIF; DNA: TGTGCCTGTGACACCGTGTCAAGTGAGGGGGACCGGACTTACTCAGATATCCTCATCTTT
J: TRDJ1; D: .; size: .; V: TRDV2; CDR3: CACDLVSQARVPDYTDKLIF; DNA: TGTGCCTGTGACTTAGTGTCCCAAGCGCGGGTCCCTGACTATACCGATAAACTCATCTTT
J: TRDJ1; D: .; size: .; V: TRDV2; CDR3: CACDPVREDNAKLIF; DNA: TGTGCCTGTGACCCAGTAAGGGAGGACAATGCTAAACTCATCTTT
J: TRDJ1; D: TRDD3; size: .; V: TRDV2; CDR3: CACDLLGDYTGKLIF; DNA: TGTGCCTGTGACCTACTGGGGGATTACACCGGTAAACTCATCTTT
J: TRDJ1; D: .; size: .; V: TRDV2; CDR3: CACATLLDPSECTDKLIF; DNA: TGTGCCTGTGCCACTTTGCTTGATCCATCGGAGTGCACGGATAAACTCATCTTT
J: TRDJ1; D: TRDD3; size: .; V: TRDV1; CDR3: CALGERSGTRGGIFTDKLIF; DNA: TGTGCTCTTGGGGAACGTTCGGGTACGAGAGGGGGGATATTTACCGATAAACTCATCTTT
J: TRDJ1; D: .; size: .; V: TRDV1; CDR3: CALGGLRSVLCGYTF; DNA: TGTGCTCTTGGGGGCCTACGATCCGTTCTATGTGGATACACATTT
J: TRDJ1; D: .; size: .; V: TRDV2; CDR3: CASVTMGLVSDKIFF; DNA: TGTGCCAGTGTCACCATGGGACTTGTATCCGATAAAATCTTCTTT
J: TRDJ1; D: .; size: few; V: TRDV2; CDR3: CACDTVSSNDPGDPLNYYTDKLIF; DNA: TGTGCCTGTGACACCGTTTCCTCTAATGATCCTGGGGATCCACTCAACTACTACACCGATAAACTCATCTTT
J: TRDJ3; D: .; size: .; V: TRDV2; CDR3: CACDTASPSSWDTRQMFF; DNA: TGTGCCTGTGACACCGCGTCTCCTAGCTCCTGGGACACCCGACAGATGTTTTTC
J: TRDJ1; D: TRDD3; size: .; V: TRDV2; CDR3: CACEALGIRGDKLIF; DNA: TGTGCCTGTGAAGCGCTGGGGATACGCGGCGATAAACTCATCTTT
J: TRDJ1; D: .; size: .; V: TRDV2; CDR3: CSCDTIGGGMRGWIDKLIF; DNA: TGTTCCTGTGACACTATAGGCGGGGGTATGCGCGGCTGGATCGATAAACTCATCTTT
J: TRDJ1; D: .; size: once; V: TRDV2; CDR3: CACDLLSEDGERTYTVILIF; DNA: TGTGCCTGTGACTTACTGTCGGAGGACGGGGAGCGAACTTACACCGTTATACTTATCTTT
J: TRDJ1; D: TRDD3; size: .; V: TRDV2; CDR3: CATTSGDPSHTDKLIF; DNA: TGCGCCACTACCTCGGGGGATCCGTCGCACACCGATAAACTCATCTTT
J: TRDJ1; D: .; size: .; V: TRDV2; CDR3: CSFVSIGCGICDGVDKLIF; DNA: TGTTCTTTTGTCTCTATAGGCTGCGGGATATGCGACGGCGTCGATAAACTCATCTTT
J: TRDJ1; D: .; size: .; V: TRDV2; CDR3: CAGDAVAREGDRPYTGKIIF; DNA: TGTGCCGGTGACGCAGTGGCAAGGGAGGGGGACCGACCGTACACCGGTAAGATCATCTTT
J: TRDJ1; D: .; size: .; V: TRDV2; CDR3: CSCEYAEANHTDKLIF; DNA: TGTTCCTGTGAATACGCGGAGGCGAATCACACCGATAAACTCATCTTT
J: TRDJ3; D: TRDD3; size: .; V: TRDV2; CDR3: CACDTLGGGFWDTRQMFF; DNA: TGTGCCTGCGACACCCTTGGTGGGGGATTCTGGGACACCCGACAGATGTTTTTC
J: TRDJ1; D: TRDD3; size: once; V: TRDV1; CDR3: CSLVEPQLGDTFTDKLIF; DNA: TGTTCTCTTGTGGAACCACAGCTTGGGGATACGTTCACCGATAAACTCATCTTT
J: TRDJ1; D: .; size: .; V: TRDV2; CDR3: CAGDPHVDKLIF; DNA: TGCGCTGGGGATCCACACGTCGATAAACTCATCTTT
J: TRDJ3; D: .; size: .; V: TRDV2; CDR3: CACDPPPTSVAPCDTLHFFF; DNA: TGTGCCTGTGACCCCCCTCCCACCTCGGTAGCTCCTTGCGATACCCTACACTTTTTTTTC
J: TRDJ1; D: .; size: once; V: TRDV2; CDR3: CACDTLVEDTDILIF; DNA: TGTGCCTGTGACACATTGGTGGAGGACACTGATATACTCATCTTT
J: TRDJ1; D: .; size: .; V: TRDV2; CDR3: CACDTVSALTDKLIF; DNA: TGTGCCTGTGACACCGTCAGTGCCTTAACCGATAAACTCATCTTT
J: TRDJ1; D: .; size: .; V: TRDV2; CDR3: CACDTVSRDWDRPHTDRLIF; DNA: TGTGCCTGTGACACCGTGTCGAGGGACTGGGACCGACCTCACACCGATAGACTCATCTTT
J: TRDJ3; D: TRDD3; size: large; V: TRDV2; CDR3: CACDTLGGGYGSWDTRQMFF; DNA: TGTGCCTGTGACACCCTAGGGGGGGGATACGGATCCTGGGACACCCGACAGATGTTTTTC
J: TRDJ3; D: .; size: .; V: TRDV2; CDR3: CACDTSSPSSWDTRQMFF; DNA: TGTGCCTGTGACACATCGTCTCCTAGCTCCTGGGACACCCGACAGATGTTTTTC
J: TRDJ1; D: TRDD3; size: .; V: TRDV2; CDR3: CSFVIVRLTGGLLHTDILIF; DNA: TGTTCTTTTGTCATCGTGCGACTCACTGGGGGTCTGCTACACACCGATATACTCATCTTT